This TCR beta chain was identified during a study of radiotherapy plus CTLA-4 blockade in lung cancer. The overall study: Objective responses were documented in roughly 20% of patients, with disease control in 25% to 35%.

The CDR3 is made up of 15 amino acids. The germline V gene encodes CDR1 SQVTM and CDR2 ANQGSEA. J gave up 7 bases and V 5 bases, and 10 bases lay outside the gene matches. A remark on this clone: Its target is unknown.

Study-wide points: Tumor-origin TCR clones grew in blood after radiotherapy plus ipilimumab. Best predicting response, reportedly, were early blood T cell clone dynamics, with interferon-beta.

Repertoires were generated with immunoSEQ multiplex PCR, while TCRdb's copy carries only in-frame clones and drops some. The data contain some 90,000 clones, more than 75% of them singletons. Alongside CTLA-4 blockade with ipilimumab, patients with chemo-refractory metastatic non-small-cell lung cancer received focal radiation. V gene TRBV29-1 combines with J gene TRBJ2-2, with 10 bases that match TRBD1. The TCR was taken from a human donor with non-small cell lung cancer who had a partial response to radiotherapy plus ipilimumab. The sequences come from peripheral blood, collected from a patient treated with radiotherapy plus ipilimumab. The CDR3 nucleotides are TGCAGCGTTCAAACCGGGACAGGGGTTGTCGGGGAGCTGTTTTTT. Translated, it gives CSVQTGTGVVGELFF.